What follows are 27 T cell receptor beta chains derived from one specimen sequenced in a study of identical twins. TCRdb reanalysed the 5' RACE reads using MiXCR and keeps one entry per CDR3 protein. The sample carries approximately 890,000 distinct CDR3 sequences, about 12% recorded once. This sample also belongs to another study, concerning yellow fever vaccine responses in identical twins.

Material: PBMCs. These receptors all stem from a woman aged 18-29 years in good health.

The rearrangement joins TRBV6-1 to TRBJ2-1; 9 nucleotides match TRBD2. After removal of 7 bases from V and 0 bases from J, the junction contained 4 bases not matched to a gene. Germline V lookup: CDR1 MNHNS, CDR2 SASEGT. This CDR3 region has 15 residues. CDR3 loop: CASKVAGDSYNEQFF. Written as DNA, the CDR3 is TGTGCCAGCAAGGTAGCGGGGGACTCCTACAATGAGCAGTTCTTC.

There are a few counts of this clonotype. The CDR3 loop is CASSLGEAGGPTQWTDTQYF. For the CDR3, the DNA is TGTGCCAGCAGTTTAGGGGAGGCGGGAGGTCCCACGCAATGGACAGATACGCAGTATTTT. V gene TRBV12-3 or TRBV12-4 combines with J gene TRBJ2-3, with 8 nucleotides matching TRBD2. This CDR3 is 20 amino acids long. The V and J ends lost 1 base and 3 bases, in that order; junction bases with no gene match: 18.

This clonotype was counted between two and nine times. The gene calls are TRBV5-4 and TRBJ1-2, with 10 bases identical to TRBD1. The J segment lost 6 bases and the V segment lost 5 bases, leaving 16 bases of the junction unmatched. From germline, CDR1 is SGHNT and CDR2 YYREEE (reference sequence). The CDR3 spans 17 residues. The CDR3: CASSVMALRTGGDGYTF. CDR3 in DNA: TGTGCCAGCAGTGTTATGGCGCTTCGGACAGGGGGAGATGGCTACACCTTC.

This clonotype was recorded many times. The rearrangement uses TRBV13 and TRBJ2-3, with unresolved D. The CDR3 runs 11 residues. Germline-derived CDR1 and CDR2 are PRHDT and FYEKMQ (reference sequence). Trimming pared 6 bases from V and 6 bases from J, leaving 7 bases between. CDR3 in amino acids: CASSLWDTQYF. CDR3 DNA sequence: TGTGCCAGCAGTCTTTGGGATACGCAGTATTTT.

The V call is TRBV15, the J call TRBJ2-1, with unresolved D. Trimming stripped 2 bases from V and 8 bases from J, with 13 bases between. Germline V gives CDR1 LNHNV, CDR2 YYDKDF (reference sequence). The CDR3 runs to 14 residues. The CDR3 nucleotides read TGTGCCACCAGCAGATTAGTCCAAACAGATGAGCAGTTCTTC. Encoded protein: CATSRLVQTDEQFF.

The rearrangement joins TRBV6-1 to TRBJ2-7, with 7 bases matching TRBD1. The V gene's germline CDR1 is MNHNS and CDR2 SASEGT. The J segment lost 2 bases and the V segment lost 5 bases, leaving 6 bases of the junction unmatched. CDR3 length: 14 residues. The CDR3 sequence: CASSQLQGTYEQYF. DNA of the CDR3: TGTGCCAGCAGTCAACTACAGGGGACCTACGAGCAGTACTTC.

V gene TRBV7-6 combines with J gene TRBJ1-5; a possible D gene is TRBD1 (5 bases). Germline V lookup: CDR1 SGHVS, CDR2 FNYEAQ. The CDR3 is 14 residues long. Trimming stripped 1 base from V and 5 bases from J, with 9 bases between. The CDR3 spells CASSLEGRDQPQHF. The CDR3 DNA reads TGTGCCAGCAGCTTAGAGGGCAGGGATCAGCCCCAGCATTTT.

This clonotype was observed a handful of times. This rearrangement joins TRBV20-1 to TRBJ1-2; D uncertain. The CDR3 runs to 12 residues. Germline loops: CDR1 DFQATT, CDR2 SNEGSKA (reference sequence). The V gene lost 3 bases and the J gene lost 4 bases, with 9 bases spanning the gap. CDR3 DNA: TGCAGTGCTAGTGAGGGCCTCTATGGCTACACCTTC. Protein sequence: CSASEGLYGYTF.

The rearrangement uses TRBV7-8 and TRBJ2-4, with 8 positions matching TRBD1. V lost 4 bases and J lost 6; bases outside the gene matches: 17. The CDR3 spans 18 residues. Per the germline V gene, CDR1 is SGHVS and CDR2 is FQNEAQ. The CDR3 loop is CASSSSLDGQGDPNIQYF. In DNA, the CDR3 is TGTGCCAGCAGCTCGTCCCTGGATGGACAGGGAGACCCAAACATTCAGTACTTC.

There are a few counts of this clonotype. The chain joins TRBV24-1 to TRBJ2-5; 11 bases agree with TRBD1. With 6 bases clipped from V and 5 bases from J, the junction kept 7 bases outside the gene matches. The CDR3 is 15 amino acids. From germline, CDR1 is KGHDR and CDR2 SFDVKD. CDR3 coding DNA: TGTGCCACCAGTACCTGGACAGGGGGCCGGGAGACCCAGTACTTC. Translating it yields CATSTWTGGRETQYF.

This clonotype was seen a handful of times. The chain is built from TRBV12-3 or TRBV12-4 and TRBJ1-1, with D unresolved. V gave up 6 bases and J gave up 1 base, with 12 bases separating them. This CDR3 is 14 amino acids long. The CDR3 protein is CASRNTQGNTEAFF. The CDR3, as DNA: TGTGCCAGCAGAAACACGCAAGGGAACACTGAAGCTTTCTTT.

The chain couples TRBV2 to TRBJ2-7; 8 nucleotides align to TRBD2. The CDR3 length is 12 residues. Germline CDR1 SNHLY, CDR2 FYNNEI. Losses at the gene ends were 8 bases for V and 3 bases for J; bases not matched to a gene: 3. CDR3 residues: CASAGTSYEQYV. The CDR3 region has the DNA TGTGCCAGCGCGGGGACTAGCTACGAGCAGTACGTC.

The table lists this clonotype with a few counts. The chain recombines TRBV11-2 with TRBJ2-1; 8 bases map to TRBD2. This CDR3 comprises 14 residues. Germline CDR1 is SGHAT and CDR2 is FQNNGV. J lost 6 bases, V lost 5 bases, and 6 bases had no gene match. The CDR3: CASSHSGRTNEQFF. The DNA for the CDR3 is TGTGCCAGCAGCCACAGCGGGAGAACCAATGAGCAGTTCTTC.

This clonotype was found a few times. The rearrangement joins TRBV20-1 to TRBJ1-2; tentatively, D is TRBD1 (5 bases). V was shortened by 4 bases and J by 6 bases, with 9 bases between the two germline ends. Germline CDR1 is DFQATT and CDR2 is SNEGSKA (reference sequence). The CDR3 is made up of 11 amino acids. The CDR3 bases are TGCAGTGCTAAAGGGGCTAATGGCTACACCTTC. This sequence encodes CSAKGANGYTF.

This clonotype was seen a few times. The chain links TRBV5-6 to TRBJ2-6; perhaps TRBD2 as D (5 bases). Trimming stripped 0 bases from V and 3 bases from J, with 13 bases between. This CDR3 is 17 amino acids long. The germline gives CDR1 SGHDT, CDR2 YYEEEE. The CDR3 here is CASSLARGLLGANVLTF. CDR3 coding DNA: TGTGCCAGCAGCTTGGCGAGAGGGCTTCTTGGGGCCAACGTCCTGACTTTC.

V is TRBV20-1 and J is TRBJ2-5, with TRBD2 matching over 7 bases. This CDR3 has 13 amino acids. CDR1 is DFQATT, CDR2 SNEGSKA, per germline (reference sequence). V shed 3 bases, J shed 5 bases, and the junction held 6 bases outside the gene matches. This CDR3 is CSARSGGSETQYF. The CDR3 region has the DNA TGCAGTGCTAGGTCGGGCGGGAGCGAGACCCAGTACTTC.

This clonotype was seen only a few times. In nucleotides, the CDR3 is TGCAGTGCTCCACCCCTCATAAGCTCCGATACGCAGTATTTT. Encoded protein: CSAPPLISSDTQYF. This rearrangement joins TRBV20-1 to TRBJ2-3; unclear D gene. Germline CDR1 is DFQATT and CDR2 is SNEGSKA (reference sequence). V lost 5 bases and J 6 bases, leaving 18 bases between the germline ends. CDR3 length: 14 residues.

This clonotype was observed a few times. The CDR3 reads CASSFGPTGAGTYNEQFF. In DNA form, the CDR3 reads TGTGCCAGCAGCTTCGGGCCCACGGGAGCGGGGACCTACAATGAGCAGTTCTTC. The chain links TRBV5-4 to TRBJ2-1, with 7 bases aligning to TRBD2. CDR1 and CDR2 (germline): SGHNT, YYREEE (reference sequence). The CDR3 runs 18 residues. After removal of 2 bases from V and 2 bases from J, the junction contained 13 bases not matched to a gene.

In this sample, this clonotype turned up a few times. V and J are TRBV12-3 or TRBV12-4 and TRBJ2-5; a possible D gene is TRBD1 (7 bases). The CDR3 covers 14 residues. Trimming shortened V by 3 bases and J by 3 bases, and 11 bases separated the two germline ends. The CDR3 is CASSLEGAKETQYF. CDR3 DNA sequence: TGTGCCAGCAGTTTGGAGGGGGCGAAAGAGACCCAGTACTTC.

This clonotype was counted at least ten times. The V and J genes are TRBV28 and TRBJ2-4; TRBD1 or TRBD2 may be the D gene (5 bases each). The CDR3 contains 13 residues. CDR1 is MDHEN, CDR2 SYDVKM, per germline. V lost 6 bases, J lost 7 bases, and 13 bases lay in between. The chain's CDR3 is CASSESGPNIQYF. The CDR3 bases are TGTGCCAGCAGCGAATCGGGACCTAACATTCAGTACTTC.

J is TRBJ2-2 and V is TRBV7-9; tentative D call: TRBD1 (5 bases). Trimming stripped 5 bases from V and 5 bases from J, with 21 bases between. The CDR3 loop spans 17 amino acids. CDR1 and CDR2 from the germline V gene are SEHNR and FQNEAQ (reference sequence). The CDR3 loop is CASSPHSWGFGTGELFF. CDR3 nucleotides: TGTGCCAGCAGCCCCCACAGTTGGGGCTTCGGAACCGGGGAGCTGTTTTTT.

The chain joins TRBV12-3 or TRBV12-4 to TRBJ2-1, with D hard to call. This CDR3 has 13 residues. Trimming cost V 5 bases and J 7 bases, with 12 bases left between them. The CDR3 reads CASSLLETNEQFF. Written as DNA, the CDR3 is TGTGCCAGCAGTCTTCTGGAAACAAATGAGCAGTTCTTC.

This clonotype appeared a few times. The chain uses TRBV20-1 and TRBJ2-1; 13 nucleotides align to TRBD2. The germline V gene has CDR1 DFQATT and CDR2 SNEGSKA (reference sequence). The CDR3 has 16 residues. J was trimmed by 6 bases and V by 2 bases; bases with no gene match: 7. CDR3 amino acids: CSARKITSGRANEQFF. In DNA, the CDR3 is TGCAGTGCTAGAAAAATAACTAGCGGGAGGGCCAATGAGCAGTTCTTC.

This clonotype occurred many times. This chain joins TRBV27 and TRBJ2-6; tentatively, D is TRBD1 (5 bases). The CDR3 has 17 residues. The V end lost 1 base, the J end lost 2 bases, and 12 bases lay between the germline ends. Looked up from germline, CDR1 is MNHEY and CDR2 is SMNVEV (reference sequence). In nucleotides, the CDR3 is TGTGCCAGCAGTTTATTCCAGGGAAGGGCTGGGGCCAACGTCCTGACTTTC. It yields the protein CASSLFQGRAGANVLTF.

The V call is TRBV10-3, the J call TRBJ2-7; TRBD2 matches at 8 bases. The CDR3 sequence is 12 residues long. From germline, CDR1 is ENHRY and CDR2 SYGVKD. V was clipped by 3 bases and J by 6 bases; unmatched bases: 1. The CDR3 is CAISERGGEQYV. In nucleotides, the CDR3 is TGTGCCATCAGTGAACGGGGGGGCGAGCAGTACGTC.

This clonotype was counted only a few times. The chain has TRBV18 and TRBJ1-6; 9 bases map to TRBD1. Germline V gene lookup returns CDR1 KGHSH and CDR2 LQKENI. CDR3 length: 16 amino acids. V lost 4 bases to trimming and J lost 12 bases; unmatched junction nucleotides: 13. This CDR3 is CASSLSTGQGPLPLHF. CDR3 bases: TGTGCCAGCTCACTATCGACCGGACAGGGGCCATTACCCCTCCACTTT.

The chain's CDR3 is CASTWGTSSYNEQFF. The CDR3 nucleotides read TGTGCCAGCACCTGGGGGACAAGTTCCTACAATGAGCAGTTCTTC. The V and J genes are TRBV7-9 and TRBJ2-1; D perhaps matches TRBD1 (6 bases). The CDR3 extends over 15 amino acids. V shed 7 bases and J shed 1 base, with 14 bases lying between them. Germline loops: CDR1 SEHNR, CDR2 FQNEAQ (reference sequence).